Following are 20 T cell receptor beta chains from one sample sequenced in a study of blood T cell repertoires in COVID-19 (TCRdb year 2020). Library prep was done by the immunoSEQ multiplex PCR assay. In its TCRdb copy, this immuneACCESS table keeps in-frame sequences only and misses some clones. Where compared with another copy, unresolved V genes explain less than half of these, and the others have no known cause. This sample has fewer than 250,000 clones in its table, and 80% to 85% of those were observed once. Of the sample, just under 9% falls within the top ten clones. Material: PBMCs or T cells enriched from blood (not recorded which). These TCRs come from a woman between 45 and 65 years old with acute COVID-19.

The V gene is TRBV18, the J gene TRBJ1-4; a possible D gene is TRBD1 (5 bases). This CDR3 is built from 16 residues. V gave up 5 bases and J gave up 1 base, with 14 bases separating them. The germline gives CDR1 KGHSH, CDR2 LQKENI. The CDR3 region is CASSVDGGKTNEKLFF. The CDR3 bases are TGTGCCAGCTCAGTCGACGGGGGGAAAACTAATGAAAAACTGTTTTTT.

The V gene is TRBV28, the J gene TRBJ1-3; D ambiguous. V was shortened by 8 bases and J by 8 bases, with 10 bases between the two germline ends. The CDR3 has 11 residues. The V gene's germline CDR1 is MDHEN and CDR2 SYDVKM. CDR3 DNA sequence: TGTGCCAGCGGCTTCCGGGACACCATATATTTT. Its translation: CASGFRDTIYF.

This rearrangement joins TRBV5-1 to TRBJ2-7, with a weak D call TRBD1 (6 bases). CDR3 length equals 15 residues. The V gene lost 0 bases and the J gene lost 2 bases, with 12 bases spanning the gap. Germline V lookup: CDR1 SGHRS, CDR2 YFSETQ. The DNA of the CDR3 is TGCGCCAGCAGCTTGGTCCAGGGGTCAACCTACGAGCAGTACTTC. Translated, it gives CASSLVQGSTYEQYF.

The chain carries TRBV12-3 or TRBV12-4 and TRBJ2-7, with 7 bases fitting TRBD1. The CDR3 runs to 13 residues. V lost 6 bases and J lost 5; bases outside the gene matches: 7. Here the CDR3 DNA reads TGTGCCAGCAGCCAGACAGGGTCGAACGAGCAGTACTTC. Its protein product is CASSQTGSNEQYF.

V is TRBV4-1 and J is TRBJ2-5; 8 bases are shared with TRBD1. The V gene's germline CDR1 is MGHRA and CDR2 YSYEKL. The trim removed 4 bases at V and 5 bases at J, leaving 9 bases unmatched. This CDR3 is built from 15 residues. CDR3 region: CASSPTGGYMETQYF. For the CDR3, the DNA is TGCGCCAGCAGCCCAACAGGGGGGTACATGGAGACCCAGTACTTC.

The CDR3 DNA is TGTGCCAGCAGCTTTCACTCGAACTATGGCTACACCTTC. As protein: CASSFHSNYGYTF. The chain joins TRBV7-6 to TRBJ1-2; D is ambiguous. V lost 3 bases and J 2 bases, leaving 7 bases between the germline ends. The CDR3 has 13 amino acids. Germline lookup yields CDR1 SGHVS and CDR2 FNYEAQ.

This clone was observed a single time. V gene TRBV7-3 combines with J gene TRBJ2-3; D not certain. Germline CDR1 reads SGHTA; CDR2 reads FQGTGA. This CDR3 comprises 13 residues. The germline V and J ends were trimmed by 1 base and 4 bases, with 6 bases remaining between them. The CDR3 DNA sequence: TGTGCCAGCAGCTTAATGGGCCCAGATACGCAGTATTTT. It is translated as CASSLMGPDTQYF.

This clone was seen once. The rearrangement uses TRBV20-1 and TRBJ1-5; D is unresolved. The germline CDR1 and CDR2 sequences are DFQATT and SNEGSKA (reference sequence). The germline V and J ends were trimmed by 3 bases and 1 base, with 7 bases remaining between them. There are 13 residues in the CDR3. The CDR3 sequence is CSASYTSNQPQHF. The CDR3 DNA reads TGCAGTGCTAGTTACACCAGCAATCAGCCCCAGCATTTT.

This clone was seen only once. The rearrangement uses TRBV30 and TRBJ2-3; 7 nucleotides line up with TRBD2. The trim removed 8 bases at V and 6 bases at J, leaving 11 bases unmatched. This CDR3 contains 13 residues. Germline V gene lookup returns CDR1 GTSNPN and CDR2 SVGIG (reference sequence). The CDR3 nucleotides read TGTGCCCGGGGCTCGGGACTACCGGATACGCAGTATTTT. It is translated as CARGSGLPDTQYF.

The chain employs TRBV20-1 and TRBJ1-2; 7 bases match TRBD1. The CDR3 consists of 10 residues. Per germline, CDR1 DFQATT and CDR2 SNEGSKA (reference sequence). The ends lost 3 bases at V and 9 bases at J; junction bases unmatched: 1. CDR3 region: CSARDRSYTF. CDR3 DNA sequence: TGCAGTGCTAGGGACAGGAGCTACACCTTC.

The chain carries TRBV20-1 and TRBJ1-5, with 9 positions matching TRBD1. This CDR3 has 16 residues. Per the germline V gene, CDR1 is DFQATT and CDR2 is SNEGSKA (reference sequence). J lost 3 bases, V lost 3 bases, and 9 bases had no gene match. CDR3 residues: CSASIPTGGNNQPQHF. The DNA for the CDR3 is TGCAGTGCTAGTATCCCCACAGGGGGCAACAATCAGCCCCAGCATTTT.

The rearrangement joins TRBV5-6 to TRBJ2-2, with 7 bases that match TRBD1. The V segment lost 6 bases and the J segment 3 bases; nucleotides outside the gene matches: 14. The CDR3 has 17 residues. Germline lookup yields CDR1 SGHDT and CDR2 YYEEEE. In DNA, the CDR3 is TGTGCCAGCAACGACCCTAGACAGGGAACGGACACCGGGGAGCTGTTTTTT. Protein sequence: CASNDPRQGTDTGELFF.

The chain combines TRBV19 with TRBJ2-1; 14 bases map to TRBD2. Germline V gene lookup returns CDR1 LNHDA and CDR2 SQIVND (reference sequence). Trimming at V came to 6 bases and at J to 7 bases, leaving 17 bases not matched to a gene. There are 19 residues in the CDR3. The CDR3 sequence is CASRPTGTSGRIRDNEQFF. As DNA, the CDR3 is TGTGCCAGTAGACCTACCGGGACTAGCGGGAGAATAAGGGATAATGAGCAGTTCTTC.

This chain links TRBV28 with TRBJ1-1; D is possibly TRBD1 (5 bases). Trimming took off 3 bases at V and 8 bases at J, with 10 bases between the two ends. CDR1 is MDHEN, CDR2 SYDVKM, per germline. The CDR3 length is 12 residues. The CDR3 nucleotides are TGTGCCAGCAGTTTTAACAGGATCGAAGCTTTCTTT. Its translation: CASSFNRIEAFF.

The chain uses TRBV3-1 (or the pseudogene TRBV3-2) and TRBJ1-2; 9 bases match TRBD1. The CDR3 is 16 residues long. V dropped 4 bases and J dropped 4; count of bases not matched to a gene: 10. Germline CDR1 and CDR2: LGHDT and YNNKEL (reference sequence). The DNA of the CDR3 is TGTGCCAGCAGCCCAAACCCGGGACAGGGTCCCTATGGCTACACCTTC. Protein: CASSPNPGQGPYGYTF.

The CDR3 nucleotides read TGTGCCAGCAGCTTATTGGGGGGACTCACAGATACGCAGTATTTT. Translated: CASSLLGGLTDTQYF. The V and J genes are TRBV5-5 and TRBJ2-3; a weak D match, TRBD2 (6 bases). The CDR3 is 15 residues long. CDR1 is SGHKS and CDR2 is YYEKEE in the germline V gene (reference sequence). The V end was cut by 2 bases, the J end by 2 bases, with 12 bases between.

This clone has only one observation. A read error may account for a junction end that differs from germline. The rearrangement links TRBV6-5 to TRBJ2-7; no reliable D call. CDR1 and CDR2 from the germline V gene are MNHEY and SVGAGI. This CDR3 has 13 residues. CDR3 nucleotides: TGTGCTAGCAGCGACACCATATTCTACGAGCAGTACTTC. This gives the protein CASSDTIFYEQYF.

The V call is TRBV4-1, the J call TRBJ2-1, with D possibly being TRBD1 (5 bases). The CDR3 length is 16 residues. Germline V gene lookup returns CDR1 MGHRA and CDR2 YSYEKL. V was trimmed by 1 base and J by 1 base, leaving 11 bases between them. The DNA of the CDR3 is TGCGCCAGCAGCCAAGTGGACATCTTATCCTACAATGAGCAGTTCTTC. Its protein product is CASSQVDILSYNEQFF.

The chain employs TRBV7-6 and TRBJ2-7; 9 nucleotides match TRBD1. V lost 3 bases, J lost 7 bases, and 10 bases stayed unmatched. The germline V gene has CDR1 SGHVS and CDR2 FNYEAQ. This CDR3 has 15 residues. CDR3 nucleotides: TGTGCCAGCAGCTTGCAACAGGGGGCGACGGGGGAGCAGTACTTC. Amino acid sequence: CASSLQQGATGEQYF.

The chain has TRBV5-1 and TRBJ1-4; TRBD1 matches 11 bases. Germline values: CDR1 SGHRS, CDR2 YFSETQ. This CDR3 is built from 21 residues. The V and J ends lost 2 bases and 4 bases, in that order; junction bases with no gene match: 19. The CDR3 DNA is TGCGCCAGCAGCTTTGGCCTTCCCAGCGGGACAGGGGGACTAGATAATGAAAAACTGTTTTTT. Its protein is CASSFGLPSGTGGLDNEKLFF.